One sample yielded the 14 T cell receptor beta chains listed below, sequenced in a study of T cell changes during pregnancy in multiple sclerosis. TCRdb keeps only in-frame clones here, not all; method: immunoSEQ multiplex PCR. This repertoire shows 65,000 to 90,000 clones, 91% found once; its top ten account for roughly 4%. Sample: PBMCs, taken in the first trimester of pregnancy. All receptors derive from a female donor in good health, serving as a control in a pregnancy study. Some clones in this sample may be carry-over from other donors' samples.

The rearrangement joins TRBV28 to TRBJ1-5; D is unresolved. The CDR3 is 19 amino acids. Germline values: CDR1 MDHEN, CDR2 SYDVKM. V was trimmed by 5 bases and J by 1 base, leaving 24 bases between them. In DNA, the CDR3 is TGTGCCAGCAGTGCCCCTTACATTCGGGTCGTGAGAAGCAATCAGCCCCAGCATTTT. It translates to CASSAPYIRVVRSNQPQHF.

The V gene is TRBV14, the J gene TRBJ2-7; tentative D call: TRBD1 (5 bases). This CDR3 is built from 13 residues. Germline V lookup: CDR1 SGHDN, CDR2 FVKESK. The V end lost 2 bases, the J end lost 6 bases, and 11 bases lay between the germline ends. Here the CDR3 reads CASSQSVGVEQYF. The CDR3 region has the DNA TGTGCCAGCAGCCAATCCGTAGGGGTCGAGCAGTACTTC.

This chain joins TRBV2 and TRBJ1-4, with 8 positions matching TRBD1. J lost 4 bases, V lost 7 bases, and 8 bases had no gene match. Germline V gene sequence: CDR1 SNHLY, CDR2 FYNNEI. The CDR3 is 15 amino acids. CDR3 sequence: CASNLAQGGNEKLFF. The CDR3 nucleotides are TGTGCCAGCAATCTAGCACAGGGGGGTAATGAAAAACTGTTTTTT.

The J gene is TRBJ2-7, the V gene TRBV30; TRBD1 might be the D (6 bases). V dropped 2 bases and J dropped 2 bases, with 13 bases sitting between them. Germline values: CDR1 GTSNPN, CDR2 SVGIG (reference sequence). This CDR3 comprises 14 residues. The CDR3 reads CAWSPGTPTYEQYF. The CDR3 coding sequence is TGTGCCTGGAGTCCCGGGACACCAACCTACGAGCAGTACTTC.

The chain combines TRBV9 with TRBJ1-2; tentatively, D is TRBD1 (5 bases). Germline values: CDR1 SGDLS, CDR2 YYNGEE. Trimming removed 3 bases at V and 4 bases at J, with 13 bases between. CDR3 length: 14 residues. CDR3 DNA: TGTGCCAGCAGCGAAGCCCAGGGAGGCTATGGCTACACCTTC. Translated, it gives CASSEAQGGYGYTF.

CDR3 in amino acids: CASSWRNRGLTGELFF. CDR3 sequence (DNA): TGTGCCAGCAGTTGGAGAAACAGGGGGCTGACCGGGGAGCTGTTTTTT. The chain carries TRBV28 and TRBJ2-2; 9 bases agree with TRBD1. The J segment lost 5 bases and the V segment lost 4 bases, leaving 8 bases of the junction unmatched. From germline, CDR1 is MDHEN and CDR2 SYDVKM. CDR3 length: 16 amino acids.

The genes are TRBV25-1 and TRBJ1-6; unclear D gene. Germline V gene lookup returns CDR1 MGHDK and CDR2 SYGVNS. Trimming removed 2 bases from V and 5 bases from J, with 4 bases in between. This CDR3 contains 13 residues. The CDR3 DNA sequence: TGTGCCAGCAGTGAACAGGATAATTCACCCCTCCACTTT. Translation gives CASSEQDNSPLHF.

The chain uses TRBV9 and TRBJ2-3; a weak D match, TRBD2 (6 bases). Trimming removed 4 bases at V and 6 bases at J, with 18 bases between. The CDR3 length is 15 residues. Per the germline V gene, CDR1 is SGDLS and CDR2 is YYNGEE. The CDR3 sequence is CASSTLGDSRDTQYF. In DNA, the CDR3 is TGTGCCAGCAGCACCCTAGGGGACTCCCGGGATACGCAGTATTTT.

This clone was observed a single time. The chain joins TRBV18 to TRBJ2-1; TRBD1 matches at 8 bases. Unmatched junction bases numbered 17, after V lost 2 bases and J lost 5 bases. This CDR3 comprises 19 residues. Germline CDR1 is KGHSH and CDR2 is LQKENI. The chain's CDR3 is CASSPRRGRGQTGHNEQFF. Written as DNA, the CDR3 is TGTGCCAGCTCACCAAGGAGAGGCAGGGGGCAAACGGGGCACAATGAGCAGTTCTTC.

In its sample, this clone ranks as medium-sized. The rearrangement joins TRBV6-1 to TRBJ2-5; TRBD1 aligns across 7 bases. The V gene end was trimmed by 4 bases and the J gene end by 5 bases; junction bases not matched to a gene: 10. Germline assignment: CDR1 MNHNS and CDR2 SASEGT. The CDR3 length is 15 residues. CDR3 residues: CASSGFRGLRETQYF. CDR3 in DNA: TGTGCCAGCAGTGGATTCAGGGGGTTGAGGGAGACCCAGTACTTC.

The rearrangement joins TRBV4-1 to TRBJ1-2; no firm D call. This CDR3 spans 15 amino acids. The V gene lost 4 bases and the J gene lost 0 bases, with 12 bases spanning the gap. Germline V gives CDR1 MGHRA, CDR2 YSYEKL. For the CDR3, the DNA is TGCGCCAGCAGCCTATCTTCGAGCGCTAACTATGGCTACACCTTC. Amino acids: CASSLSSSANYGYTF.

J is TRBJ1-2 and V is TRBV5-4, with D maybe TRBD1 (6 bases). Germline-derived CDR1 and CDR2 are SGHNT and YYREEE (reference sequence). CDR3 length: 13 residues. Deletions cut 0 bases from V and 8 bases from J, with 11 bases between. The CDR3 DNA follows: TGTGCCAGCAGCTTGGCGGCAGGGGAGGGCTACACCTTC. Translating gives CASSLAAGEGYTF.

This chain connects TRBV27 to TRBJ2-5; TRBD2 matches 14 bases. The last part of the DNA fits TRBJ2-7 better; the J call may be wrong. Germline CDR1 MNHEY, CDR2 SMNVEV (reference sequence). This CDR3 is built from 17 residues. CDR3 nucleotide sequence: TGTGCCAGCAAAGGGACTAGCGGGGGCCGTGCCCCCTACGAGCAGTACTTC. Its protein product is CASKGTSGGRAPYEQYF.

Turning to this clone: One end of the junction varies from germline; a read error may be responsible. V and J are TRBV2 and TRBJ2-5, with TRBD2 identical over 9 bases. CDR3 size: 15 residues. Germline V gene lookup returns CDR1 SNHLY and CDR2 FYNNEI. CDR3 DNA sequence: TGTGCCAGCAGTAAAGCGGGGGGTTGGCAAGAGACCCAGTACTTC. Translating it yields CASSKAGGWQETQYF.